This T cell receptor beta chain came from a study of cytotoxic CD8 clonotypes in ibrutinib-treated CLL. Trimming took off 6 bases at V and 6 bases at J, with 15 bases between the two ends. Per germline, CDR1 WSHSY and CDR2 SAAADI. The CDR3 is 14 residues long. Data came from immunoSEQ multiplex PCR; TCRdb stores just in-frame clones and leaves some out. The data show 200,000 to 250,000 clones, approximately 75% seen once. The chain is built from TRBV10-2 and TRBJ1-5; D uncertain. The specimen comprised PBMCs, sampled after 12 months of ibrutinib treatment. The source of this sequence is a human donor with chronic lymphocytic leukemia. CDR3 protein: CASSPVREAQPQHF. In DNA, the CDR3 is TGCGCCAGCAGCCCCGTGAGGGAAGCTCAGCCCCAGCATTTT.